Below are 30 T cell receptor beta chains sequenced from a single sample in a study of blood T cell repertoires in COVID-19. TCRdb's copy holds only in-frame clones and misses some; the assay was immunoSEQ multiplex PCR. The top ten hold around 0.96% of the sample, which has around 310,000 clones, roughly 90% seen once. Input material: peripheral blood. All receptors come from a woman in her thirties or forties with COVID-19, enrolled during active disease.

This rearrangement joins TRBV11-2 to TRBJ1-1; D unresolved. Trimming pared 3 bases from V and 4 bases from J, leaving 12 bases between. The germline V gene encodes CDR1 SGHAT and CDR2 FQNNGV. The CDR3 is made up of 14 amino acids. In nucleotides, the CDR3 is TGTGCCAGCAGCTTCAGGCAGGAGGGCACTGAAGCTTTCTTT. This codes for CASSFRQEGTEAFF.

This clone showed up just once. The chain is built from TRBV10-3 and TRBJ2-3, with 10 bases lining up with TRBD2. The CDR3 contains 14 residues. Trimming took 5 bases from V and 5 from J; bases not matched to a gene: 4. CDR1 and CDR2 from the germline V gene are ENHRY and SYGVKD. CDR3: CAISTLAGEDTQYF. In DNA form, the CDR3 reads TGTGCCATCAGTACCCTAGCGGGAGAAGATACGCAGTATTTT.

The rearrangement links TRBV13 to TRBJ2-2, with a tentative D call TRBD1 (6 bases). V was clipped by 5 bases and J by 6 bases, with 10 bases between them. CDR3 size: 13 residues. Germline V gives CDR1 PRHDT, CDR2 FYEKMQ (reference sequence). The chain's CDR3 is CASSKQGAGELFF. As DNA, the CDR3 is TGTGCCAGCAGCAAACAGGGCGCCGGGGAGCTGTTTTTT.

In this sample, this clone turned up once. This chain joins TRBV25-1 and TRBJ1-2, with D unresolved. Trimming stripped 6 bases from V and 7 bases from J, with 15 bases between. This CDR3 spans 13 amino acids. Germline CDR1 MGHDK, CDR2 SYGVNS. The CDR3 loop is CASRANLVAGYTF. In DNA form, the CDR3 reads TGTGCCAGCAGAGCGAACCTAGTCGCTGGCTACACCTTC.

Comments on this clone: At the DNA level, this CDR3 is encoded by other sequences in the same sample as well. This chain connects TRBV28 to TRBJ1-2, with TRBD1 as a possible D gene (6 bases). This CDR3 is built from 13 residues. CDR1 is MDHEN, CDR2 SYDVKM, per germline. V was clipped by 4 bases and J by 3 bases, with 9 bases between them. The CDR3: CASSSGVDYGYTF. DNA of the CDR3: TGTGCCAGCAGTTCAGGGGTAGACTATGGCTACACCTTC.

J is TRBJ1-1 and V is TRBV4-1, with D possibly being TRBD1 (5 bases). This CDR3 is 17 amino acids long. Trimming removed 0 bases from V and 0 bases from J, with 14 bases in between. Germline-derived CDR1 and CDR2 are MGHRA and YSYEKL. The CDR3 spells CASSQDPGGLMNTEAFF. The CDR3 coding sequence is TGCGCCAGCAGCCAAGATCCCGGGGGATTAATGAACACTGAAGCTTTCTTT.

The sample holds one count of this clone. The chain joins TRBV18 to TRBJ2-2; 9 bases are shared with TRBD2. Germline CDR1 is KGHSH and CDR2 is LQKENI. Trimming took 1 base from V and 6 from J; bases not matched to a gene: 6. The CDR3 is 16 residues long. The CDR3 nucleotides read TGTGCCAGCTCACCACGCCTAGCGGGATCGGCCGGGGAGCTGTTTTTT. It yields the protein CASSPRLAGSAGELFF.

The V call is TRBV27, the J call TRBJ2-6; 7 bases are a match to TRBD1. Looked up from germline, CDR1 is MNHEY and CDR2 is SMNVEV (reference sequence). V trimming: 7 bases; J trimming: 0 bases; junction bases outside the gene matches: 9. The CDR3 contains 17 residues. The DNA for the CDR3 is TGTGCCAGCACCCAGACAGGGTTGGGCTCTGGGGCCAACGTCCTGACTTTC. This encodes CASTQTGLGSGANVLTF. Supplemented by reference TRBV27 and TRBJ2-6, the full variable domain reads EAQVTQNPRYLITVTGKKLTVTCSQNMNHEYMSWYRQDPGLGLRQIYYSMNVEVTDKGDVPEGYKVSRKEKRNFPLILESPSPNQTSLYFCASTQTGLGSGANVLTFGAGSRLTVL.

The rearrangement uses TRBV27 and TRBJ2-1, with 8 positions matching TRBD2. Germline-derived CDR1 and CDR2 are MNHEY and SMNVEV (reference sequence). V was pared by 6 bases and J by 4 bases, with 14 bases of the junction left unmatched. This CDR3 contains 17 residues. The CDR3 spells CASRPIKLAGRYNEQFF. The DNA for the CDR3 is TGTGCCAGCAGACCAATCAAGTTAGCGGGGCGGTACAATGAGCAGTTCTTC.

V usage is TRBV25-1 and J usage is TRBJ1-4; D perhaps matches TRBD1 (6 bases). The germline gives CDR1 MGHDK, CDR2 SYGVNS. Trimming left V 0 bases short and J 7 bases short, with 15 bases between. This CDR3 has 16 amino acids. CDR3 amino acids: CASSEYEVTGLEKLFF. CDR3 nucleotides: TGTGCCAGCAGTGAATATGAGGTCACAGGGCTTGAAAAACTGTTTTTT.

The J gene is TRBJ2-7, the V gene TRBV14, with no clear D. This CDR3 comprises 16 residues. Germline-derived CDR1 and CDR2 are SGHDN and FVKESK. V dropped 1 base and J dropped 0 bases, with 13 bases sitting between them. CDR3 loop: CASSQGPTPASYEQYF. In DNA form, the CDR3 reads TGTGCCAGCAGCCAAGGTCCGACACCCGCCTCCTACGAGCAGTACTTC. The variable domain in full, completed from reference TRBV14 and TRBJ2-7, reads EAGVTQFPSHSVIEKGQTVTLRCDPISGHDNLYWYRRVMGKEIKFLLHFVKESKQDESGMPNNRFLAERTGGTYSTLKVQPAELEDSGVYFCASSQGPTPASYEQYFGPGTRLTVT.

About this clone itself: Other DNA sequences from this sample encode an identical CDR3 as well. V is TRBV30 and J is TRBJ1-6; 8 bases line up with TRBD1. CDR1 is GTSNPN, CDR2 SVGIG, per germline (reference sequence). J was trimmed by 9 bases and V by 3 bases; bases with no gene match: 4. The CDR3 extends over 13 amino acids. Here the CDR3 DNA reads TGTGCCTGGAGCGGACAGGGCGGTTCACCCCTCCACTTT. It translates to CAWSGQGGSPLHF.

J is TRBJ1-1 and V is TRBV6-5, with D hard to call. The CDR3 runs 12 residues. In germline, CDR1 is MNHEY, CDR2 SVGAGI. The V gene lost 6 bases and the J gene lost 10 bases, with 15 bases spanning the gap. The CDR3 region is CASSLTPGGAFF. In nucleotides, the CDR3 is TGTGCCAGCAGCCTAACCCCCGGTGGAGCTTTCTTT.

The J gene is TRBJ1-5, the V gene TRBV6-5, with D possibly being TRBD1 (5 bases). The CDR3 spans 13 residues. V lost 6 bases, J lost 2 bases, and 8 bases lay in between. In germline, CDR1 is MNHEY, CDR2 SVGAGI. CDR3 in amino acids: CASRGGGNQPQHF. CDR3 nucleotides: TGTGCCAGCAGAGGAGGGGGCAATCAGCCCCAGCATTTT.

The chain is built from TRBV10-3 and TRBJ2-5, with 8 bases that match TRBD2. V was pared by 11 bases and J by 4 bases, with 6 bases of the junction left unmatched. The CDR3 is 12 amino acids. The germline CDR1 and CDR2 sequences are ENHRY and SYGVKD. The CDR3 DNA is TGTGCCTCTCGGGGGGGCCCAGAGACCCAGTACTTC. This encodes CASRGGPETQYF.

The chain has TRBV7-3 and TRBJ1-2, with 7 bases lining up with TRBD1. The CDR3 loop spans 13 amino acids. V dropped 4 bases and J dropped 8; count of bases not matched to a gene: 7. Germline V gene sequence: CDR1 SGHTA, CDR2 FQGTGA. This CDR3 reads CASSSGTESGYTF. CDR3 bases: TGTGCCAGCAGCTCCGGGACAGAGAGCGGCTACACCTTC.

This chain connects TRBV9 to TRBJ1-2, with 9 nucleotides matching TRBD1. This CDR3 has 17 residues. Germline trimming cut 4 bases from V and 2 bases from J; bases unmatched to any gene: 12. Germline-derived CDR1 and CDR2 are SGDLS and YYNGEE. DNA of the CDR3: TGTGCCAGCAGCACCCTATTACAGGGGGCGTCGAACTATGGCTACACCTTC. It is translated as CASSTLLQGASNYGYTF.

This clone is a singleton in its sample. The rearrangement joins TRBV24-1 to TRBJ2-2, with 8 bases lining up with TRBD1. From germline, CDR1 is KGHDR and CDR2 SFDVKD. This CDR3 has 16 residues. After removal of 3 bases from V and 5 bases from J, the junction contained 7 bases not matched to a gene. The CDR3 DNA reads TGTGCCACCAGTGATGCCGGGACAGGTATAACCGGGGAGCTGTTTTTT. Translating gives CATSDAGTGITGELFF.

The chain links TRBV28 to TRBJ2-3; 8 positions match TRBD2. V lost 5 bases and J lost 6; bases outside the gene matches: 19. Germline CDR1 is MDHEN and CDR2 is SYDVKM. The length of the CDR3 is 18 residues. The CDR3 is CASSTASPPTGGFDTQYF. DNA of the CDR3: TGTGCCAGCAGTACCGCCTCCCCCCCCACGGGGGGGTTTGATACGCAGTATTTT.

The chain has TRBV11-2 and TRBJ1-2; possible D gene TRBD1, 5 bases. The CDR3 sequence is 15 residues long. Germline loops: CDR1 SGHAT, CDR2 FQNNGV. V lost 0 bases and J 7 bases, leaving 15 bases between the germline ends. This CDR3 reads CASSLETGNTRGYTF. CDR3 nucleotides: TGTGCCAGCAGCTTAGAAACAGGCAACACGCGTGGCTACACCTTC.

This clone was seen just once. J is TRBJ2-1 and V is TRBV28; D perhaps matches TRBD1 (6 bases). The germline V and J ends were trimmed by 8 bases and 4 bases, with 9 bases remaining between them. The CDR3 contains 12 residues. Germline CDR1 MDHEN, CDR2 SYDVKM. CDR3 nucleotides: TGTGCCAGCCACCAGGGGTACAATGAGCAGTTCTTC. Translated: CASHQGYNEQFF.

This clone was observed once. The chain links TRBV7-2 to TRBJ2-5; D gene unclear. The CDR3 covers 14 residues. The V end lost 4 bases, the J end lost 2 bases, and 11 bases lay between the germline ends. Germline lookup yields CDR1 SGHTA and CDR2 FQGNSA. The DNA of the CDR3 is TGTGCCAGCAGCTATACTCTACCTCAAGAGACCCAGTACTTC. Translation gives CASSYTLPQETQYF.

The rearrangement uses TRBV6-4 and TRBJ2-3, with TRBD1 matching over 7 bases. Germline V lookup: CDR1 MRHNA, CDR2 SNTAGT. The CDR3 has 18 amino acids. After removal of 0 bases from V and 0 bases from J, the junction contained 9 bases not matched to a gene. CDR3 nucleotides: TGTGCCAGCAGTGACTCAGGGGGCGGTCGGTCTAGCACAGATACGCAGTATTTT. This codes for CASSDSGGGRSSTDTQYF.

This clone was found once. The chain employs TRBV27 and TRBJ1-4, with 8 bases fitting TRBD1. Germline V CDR1 and CDR2: MNHEY, SMNVEV (reference sequence). V lost 0 bases, J lost 8 bases, and 8 bases stayed unmatched. This CDR3 has 16 amino acids. CDR3 loop: CASSLSSQGAREKLFF. CDR3 sequence (DNA): TGTGCCAGCAGTTTATCGTCCCAGGGGGCGCGGGAAAAACTGTTTTTT. The variable domain in full, completed from reference TRBV27 and TRBJ1-4, reads EAQVTQNPRYLITVTGKKLTVTCSQNMNHEYMSWYRQDPGLGLRQIYYSMNVEVTDKGDVPEGYKVSRKEKRNFPLILESPSPNQTSLYFCASSLSSQGAREKLFFGSGTQLSVL.

The V call is TRBV24-1, the J call TRBJ2-5; D might be TRBD1 (6 bases). The germline V and J ends were trimmed by 10 bases and 5 bases, with 13 bases remaining between them. Germline V gives CDR1 KGHDR, CDR2 SFDVKD. The CDR3 extends over 12 amino acids. This CDR3 reads CATRSQGETQYF. CDR3 in DNA: TGTGCCACGAGAAGCCAGGGGGAGACCCAGTACTTC.

J is TRBJ1-3 and V is TRBV10-3; the D gene is possibly TRBD1 (6 bases). Germline V lookup: CDR1 ENHRY, CDR2 SYGVKD. Trimming cost V 1 base and J 5 bases, with 9 bases left between them. The CDR3 loop spans 14 amino acids. In DNA, the CDR3 is TGTGCCATCAGTGAGTTACAGGGTAGAAACACCATATATTTT. Its translation is CAISELQGRNTIYF.

The chain employs TRBV5-1 and TRBJ2-7; TRBD1 aligns across 8 bases. The CDR3 is 18 residues long. Germline V gene data show CDR1 as SGHRS and CDR2 as YFSETQ. With 2 bases clipped from V and 0 bases from J, the junction kept 13 bases outside the gene matches. The CDR3 DNA is TGCGCCAGCAGCTTCTCACAGGGGGGCAGGGGAAGCTCCTACGAGCAGTACTTC. This encodes CASSFSQGGRGSSYEQYF.

The genes are TRBV11-3 and TRBJ2-2, with TRBD2 matching 8 bases. CDR1 SGHNT and CDR2 YENEEA come from the germline V gene. The trim removed 0 bases at V and 6 bases at J, leaving 3 bases unmatched. The CDR3 extends over 15 amino acids. The CDR3 loop reads CASSLDRGGAGELFF. DNA for the CDR3: TGTGCCAGCAGCTTAGATCGGGGGGGCGCCGGGGAGCTGTTTTTT.

The genes are TRBV7-2 and TRBJ1-1, with D maybe TRBD1 (6 bases). Trimming removed 0 bases from V and 5 bases from J, with 10 bases in between. The CDR3 is 14 residues long. Germline V lookup: CDR1 SGHTA, CDR2 FQGNSA. Written as DNA, the CDR3 is TGTGCCAGCAGCTTAGCGGGGGCGCCGACTGAAGCTTTCTTT. Its protein product is CASSLAGAPTEAFF. The full variable domain, in which reference TRBV7-2 and TRBJ1-1 provide the parts outside the CDR3, is GAGVSQSPSNKVTEKGKDVELRCDPISGHTALYWYRQSLGQGLEFLIYFQGNSAPDKSGLPSDRFSAERTGGSVSTLTIQRTQQEDSAVYLCASSLAGAPTEAFFGQGTRLTVV.

The rearrangement uses TRBV6-5 and TRBJ1-1; D possibly corresponds to TRBD1 (6 bases). The germline V and J ends were trimmed by 0 bases and 4 bases, with 15 bases remaining between them. The V gene's germline CDR1 is MNHEY and CDR2 SVGAGI. The CDR3 is made up of 16 amino acids. For the CDR3, the DNA is TGTGCCAGCAGTTACTCGATTAACAGGGTGGGCACTGAAGCTTTCTTT. Residues: CASSYSINRVGTEAFF.